One T cell receptor beta chain is described in this entry. No antigen is known for it. 13 Jbeta primers and 60 Vbeta primers were used for the PCR. Libraries were prepared by immunoSEQ multiplex PCR; TCRdb keeps only in-frame clonotypes and omits some of them. Of approximately 100,000 clones in the sample, around 64% are singletons; the top ten hold 3.2%. Trimming removed 5 bases from V and 7 bases from J, with 14 bases in between. The CDR3 has 13 amino acids. Germline CDR1 SGHTA, CDR2 FQGTGA. The entry originates in a study of cytomegalovirus exposure and HLA in healthy donors. Notes on the study in general: Later analysis revealed greater clonal expansion in HLA-associated TCR beta chains than in equally common others. When analyzed later, a missense DCLRE1C variant was found to be linked to TCR beta V- and J-gene trimming.

The clonotype originates from a man aged 55 to 70 in good health and CMV-seronegative. Sequencing input: PBMCs. The chain combines TRBV7-3 with TRBJ2-5, with D possibly being TRBD1 (5 bases). The DNA of the CDR3 is TGTGCCAGCAGCCTCCAGGGTTCGGCGACCCAGTACTTC. It yields the protein CASSLQGSATQYF.